This T cell receptor (beta chain) came from a study of control samples from healthy donors and cancer patients. Method: immunoSEQ multiplex PCR; TCRdb's copy keeps in-frame clones and lacks some. The sample contains about 160,000 clones, approximately 93% of which appear only once. The V gene lost 4 bases and the J gene lost 7 bases, with 16 bases spanning the gap. The CDR3 runs to 14 residues. Germline values: CDR1 SNHLY, CDR2 FYNNEI. Sequencing used blood. The chain joins TRBV2 to TRBJ1-2, with D unclear. The sequence was obtained from a woman aged 40 to 55 in good health. The CDR3 sequence: CASSVESVSGGYTF. In nucleotides, the CDR3 is TGTGCCAGCAGTGTCGAAAGCGTCTCGGGTGGCTACACCTTC.